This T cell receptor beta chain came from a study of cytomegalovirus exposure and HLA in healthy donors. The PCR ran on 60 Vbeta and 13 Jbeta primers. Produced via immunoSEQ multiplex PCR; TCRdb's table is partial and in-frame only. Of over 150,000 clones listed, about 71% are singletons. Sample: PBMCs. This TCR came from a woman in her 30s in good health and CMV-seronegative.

CDR3 residues: CASRGGVYTGELFF. The DNA for the CDR3 is TGTGCCAGCAGAGGCGGGGTATACACCGGGGAGCTGTTTTTT. This sequence joins TRBV28 and TRBJ2-2, with D perhaps matching TRBD2 (6 bases). Trimming removed 6 bases at V and 3 bases at J, with 11 bases between. The CDR3 runs 14 residues. Per the germline V gene, CDR1 is MDHEN and CDR2 is SYDVKM.